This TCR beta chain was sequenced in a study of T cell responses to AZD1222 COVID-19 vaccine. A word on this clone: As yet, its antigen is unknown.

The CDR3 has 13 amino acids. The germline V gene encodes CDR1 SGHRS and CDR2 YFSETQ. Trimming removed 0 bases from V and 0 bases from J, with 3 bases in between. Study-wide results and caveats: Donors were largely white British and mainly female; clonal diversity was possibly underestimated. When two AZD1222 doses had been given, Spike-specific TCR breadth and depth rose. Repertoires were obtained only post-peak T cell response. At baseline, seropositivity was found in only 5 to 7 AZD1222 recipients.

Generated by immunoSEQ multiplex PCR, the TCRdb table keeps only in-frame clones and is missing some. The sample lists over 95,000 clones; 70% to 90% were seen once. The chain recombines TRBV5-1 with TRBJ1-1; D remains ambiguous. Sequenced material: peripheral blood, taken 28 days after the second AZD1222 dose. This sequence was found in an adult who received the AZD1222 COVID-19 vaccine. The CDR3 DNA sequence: TGCGCCAGCAGCTTGGCCCTGAACACTGAAGCTTTCTTT. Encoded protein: CASSLALNTEAFF.